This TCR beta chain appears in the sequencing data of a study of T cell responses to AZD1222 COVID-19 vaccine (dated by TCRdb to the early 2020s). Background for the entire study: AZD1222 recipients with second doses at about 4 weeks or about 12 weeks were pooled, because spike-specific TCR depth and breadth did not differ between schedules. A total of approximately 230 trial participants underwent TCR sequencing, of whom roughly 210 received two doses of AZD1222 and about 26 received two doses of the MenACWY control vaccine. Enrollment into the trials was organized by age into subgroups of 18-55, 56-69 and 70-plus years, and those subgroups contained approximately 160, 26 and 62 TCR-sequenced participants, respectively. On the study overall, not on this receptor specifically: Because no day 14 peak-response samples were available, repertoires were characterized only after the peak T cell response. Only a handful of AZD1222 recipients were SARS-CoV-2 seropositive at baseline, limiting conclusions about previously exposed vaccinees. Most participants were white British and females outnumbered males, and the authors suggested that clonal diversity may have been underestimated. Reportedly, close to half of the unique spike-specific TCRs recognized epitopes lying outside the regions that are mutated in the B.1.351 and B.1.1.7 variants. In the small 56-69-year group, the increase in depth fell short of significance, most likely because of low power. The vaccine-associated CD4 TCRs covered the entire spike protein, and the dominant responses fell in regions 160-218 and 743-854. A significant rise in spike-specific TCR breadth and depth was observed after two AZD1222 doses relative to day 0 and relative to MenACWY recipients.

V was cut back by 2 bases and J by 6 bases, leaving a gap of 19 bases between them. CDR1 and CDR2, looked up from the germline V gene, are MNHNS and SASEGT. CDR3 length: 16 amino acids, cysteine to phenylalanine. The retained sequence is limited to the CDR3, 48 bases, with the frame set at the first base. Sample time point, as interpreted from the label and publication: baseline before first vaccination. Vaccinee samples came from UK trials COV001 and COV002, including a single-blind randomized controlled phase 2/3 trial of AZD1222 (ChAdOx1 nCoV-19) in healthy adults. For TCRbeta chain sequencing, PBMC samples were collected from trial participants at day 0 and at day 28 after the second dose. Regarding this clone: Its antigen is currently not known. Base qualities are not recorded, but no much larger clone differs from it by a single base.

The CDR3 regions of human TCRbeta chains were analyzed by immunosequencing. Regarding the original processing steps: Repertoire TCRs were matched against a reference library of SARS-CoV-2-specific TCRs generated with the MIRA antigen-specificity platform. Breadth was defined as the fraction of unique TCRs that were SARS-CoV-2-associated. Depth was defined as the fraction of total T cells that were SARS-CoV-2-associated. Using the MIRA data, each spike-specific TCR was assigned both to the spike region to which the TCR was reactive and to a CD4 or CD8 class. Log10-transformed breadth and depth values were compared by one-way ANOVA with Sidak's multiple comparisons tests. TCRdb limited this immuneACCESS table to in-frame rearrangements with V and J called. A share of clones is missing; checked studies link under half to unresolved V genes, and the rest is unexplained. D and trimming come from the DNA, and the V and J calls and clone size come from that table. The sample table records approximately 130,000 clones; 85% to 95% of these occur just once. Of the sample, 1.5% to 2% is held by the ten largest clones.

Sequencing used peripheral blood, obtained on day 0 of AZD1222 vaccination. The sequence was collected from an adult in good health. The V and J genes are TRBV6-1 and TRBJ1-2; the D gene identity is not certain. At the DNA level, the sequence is TGTGCCAGCAGTGAATATGGAGGGCCCCGATTCCATGGCTACACCTTC. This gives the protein CASSEYGGPRFHGYTF.